What follows are 15 T cell receptor beta chains derived from one specimen sequenced in a study of shared clonotypes between healthy human individuals. The repertoire was sequenced with immunoSEQ multiplex PCR; TCRdb's copy has only in-frame clones and lacks some. The table shows more than 2 million clones, with about 95% occurring only once. Selected positively for CCR7 and CD45RO-negative, naive CD8 cells excluded terminally differentiated effector memory CD45RA+ cells. The specimen sequenced was naive CD8+ T cells sorted from blood. The source is a man aged 18 to 30 in good health.

The rearrangement uses TRBV28 and TRBJ1-2; D uncertain. Trimming cost V 7 bases and J 3 bases, with 12 bases left between them. The CDR3 has 13 residues. The germline V gene encodes CDR1 MDHEN and CDR2 SYDVKM. The CDR3 region has the DNA TGTGCCAGCAATGTGGCCGGGGACTATGGCTACACCTTC. As protein: CASNVAGDYGYTF.

The chain couples TRBV10-2 to TRBJ2-1; 7 nucleotides align to TRBD2. The V and J ends lost 7 bases and 16 bases, in that order; junction bases with no gene match: 13. The CDR3 sequence is 12 residues long. CDR1 and CDR2 (germline): WSHSY, SAAADI. Here the CDR3 DNA reads TGCGCCAGCACTCTGGGGGAGGGCCAGACCTTCTTC. Translation: CASTLGEGQTFF.

CDR3 residues: CASRRNFGRNEQFF. For the CDR3, the DNA is TGTGCCAGCAGGAGAAACTTCGGGAGGAATGAGCAGTTCTTC. V usage is TRBV28 and J usage is TRBJ2-1; 7 bases map to TRBD2. Germline CDR1 and CDR2: MDHEN and SYDVKM. Germline trimming cut 6 bases from V and 7 bases from J; bases unmatched to any gene: 9. The CDR3 totals 14 residues.

The V call is TRBV9, the J call TRBJ1-6; 8 bases are a match to TRBD1. V dropped 6 bases and J dropped 7; count of bases not matched to a gene: 9. This CDR3 has 15 residues. The germline CDR1 and CDR2 sequences are SGDLS and YYNGEE. The CDR3, as DNA: TGTGCCAGCACCTTGGCAGGGGGCTTGAATTCACCCCTCCACTTT. Translated, it gives CASTLAGGLNSPLHF.

The chain couples TRBV27 to TRBJ2-7; 7 nucleotides agree with TRBD1. This CDR3 is built from 16 residues. Germline V lookup: CDR1 MNHEY, CDR2 SMNVEV (reference sequence). The V gene end was trimmed by 6 bases and the J gene end by 3 bases; junction bases not matched to a gene: 14. The CDR3 sequence is CASRLSGTDQHYEQYF. The DNA of the CDR3 is TGTGCCAGCAGACTATCAGGGACAGATCAGCACTACGAGCAGTACTTC.

The chain recombines TRBV29-1 with TRBJ1-5, with 7 bases aligning to TRBD1. This CDR3 has 13 residues. V was clipped by 3 bases and J by 6 bases; unmatched bases: 5. Germline values: CDR1 SQVTM, CDR2 ANQGSEA. Here the CDR3 reads CSVDTGVGQPQHF. In DNA form, the CDR3 reads TGCAGCGTTGACACAGGGGTTGGTCAGCCCCAGCATTTT.

V gene TRBV5-8 combines with J gene TRBJ1-1; D remains ambiguous. Trimming stripped 1 base from V and 2 bases from J, with 3 bases between. The CDR3 has 12 residues. Per germline, CDR1 SGHTS and CDR2 YDEGEE. The DNA of the CDR3 is TGTGCCAGCAGCTTGATTAACACTGAAGCTTTCTTT. It codes for CASSLINTEAFF.

CDR3 nucleotides: TGCGCCAGCAGCCAAGAAATAGGGACAGCCTCATACGAGCAGTACTTC. Encoded protein: CASSQEIGTASYEQYF. The rearrangement links TRBV4-1 to TRBJ2-7, with TRBD1 matching over 7 bases. The CDR3 runs 16 residues. V dropped 0 bases and J dropped 4; count of bases not matched to a gene: 9. Per the germline V gene, CDR1 is MGHRA and CDR2 is YSYEKL.

Worth noting for this clone: The same CDR3 also results from other DNA sequences found in this sample. The rearrangement uses TRBV6-1 and TRBJ2-7; possibly TRBD1 for D (5 bases). The germline CDR1 and CDR2 sequences are MNHNS and SASEGT. V lost 3 bases to trimming and J lost 3 bases, with 9 bases between them. The CDR3 is 13 residues long. CDR3 amino acids: CASSDRGGYEQYF. The CDR3, as DNA: TGTGCCAGCAGTGATAGGGGCGGCTACGAGCAGTACTTC.

As regards this clone: A read error may produce the germline difference seen at one junction end. The chain carries TRBV30 and TRBJ2-7; possibly TRBD1 for D (5 bases). Germline lookup yields CDR1 GTSNPN and CDR2 SVGIG (reference sequence). CDR3 length equals 16 residues. CDR3 sequence reads: CAWSSLDTPFSDEQYF. In DNA form, the CDR3 reads TGTGCCTGGAGTTCCCTGGACACCCCCTTCTCCGACGAGCAGTACTTC.

This chain connects TRBV6-5 to TRBJ1-1, with 9 bases matching TRBD1. CDR3 length: 13 residues. V trimming: 2 bases; J trimming: 10 bases; junction bases outside the gene matches: 5. Germline assignment: CDR1 MNHEY and CDR2 SVGAGI. CDR3 in DNA: TGTGCCAGCAGTTACGGGACAGGGACAGGAGCTTTCTTT. Protein: CASSYGTGTGAFF.

The rearrangement uses TRBV2 and TRBJ2-1, with D tentatively TRBD1 or TRBD2 (6 bases each). V lost 4 bases, J lost 5 bases, and 15 bases lay in between. The CDR3 has 15 amino acids. Germline assignment: CDR1 SNHLY and CDR2 FYNNEI. CDR3 DNA sequence: TGTGCCAGCAGTGTAACACAGGGACTTCACAATGAGCAGTTCTTC. This sequence encodes CASSVTQGLHNEQFF.

The rearrangement uses TRBV6-6 and TRBJ2-3, with D possibly being TRBD1 or TRBD2 (5 bases each). Deletions cut 10 bases from V and 2 bases from J, with 19 bases between. Germline CDR1 reads MNHNY; CDR2 reads SVGAGI (reference sequence). The CDR3 is 15 residues long. DNA of the CDR3: TGTGCCACCACTACGGGGCAGGAAATCACAGATACGCAGTATTTT. Its protein is CATTTGQEITDTQYF.

The chain is built from TRBV27 and TRBJ2-1; possibly TRBD1 or TRBD2 for D (6 bases each). In germline, CDR1 is MNHEY, CDR2 SMNVEV (reference sequence). The CDR3 loop spans 16 amino acids. V lost 6 bases, J lost 2 bases, and 17 bases lay in between. The DNA for the CDR3 is TGTGCCAGCAGCGAAGTGGACGGGGGCCCCTACAATGAGCAGTTCTTC. Amino acids: CASSEVDGGPYNEQFF.

The rearrangement links TRBV29-1 to TRBJ2-2; 8 bases are a match to TRBD1. CDR3 length equals 18 residues. Looked up from germline, CDR1 is SQVTM and CDR2 is ANQGSEA. Losses at the gene ends were 4 bases for V and 0 bases for J; bases not matched to a gene: 13. The CDR3 spells CSVASPGGGGANTGELFF. The CDR3 nucleotides are TGCAGCGTTGCCTCGCCAGGGGGCGGTGGCGCGAACACCGGGGAGCTGTTTTTT.